The 13 T cell receptor beta chains below come from one sample, sequenced in a study of T cells in tuberculosis. The table came from immunoSEQ multiplex PCR; TCRdb's copy has only in-frame clones and leaves some out. The table lists 40,000 to 50,000 clones, approximately 95% of them singletons, with 3% to 4.5% in the top ten. The specimen sequenced was PBMCs. All receptors come from a donor aged 10-29 years with latent tuberculosis or without tuberculosis infection.

The genes are TRBV7-2 and TRBJ2-7; 7 positions agree with TRBD1. This CDR3 has 17 residues. CDR1 and CDR2 (germline): SGHTA, FQGNSA. Trimming cost V 4 bases and J 0 bases; bases outside gene matches: 12. CDR3 in DNA: TGTGCCAGCAGCTCACTCCTTACCGGGACAGACTCCTACGAGCAGTACTTC. The encoded protein is CASSSLLTGTDSYEQYF.

The gene calls are TRBV29-1 and TRBJ1-2; the D is unclear. V was trimmed by 7 bases and J by 2 bases, leaving 11 bases between them. This CDR3 is built from 12 residues. The germline V gene encodes CDR1 SQVTM and CDR2 ANQGSEA. The CDR3: CSADGVNYGYTF. In nucleotides, the CDR3 is TGCAGCGCAGATGGAGTGAACTATGGCTACACCTTC.

The chain links TRBV5-1 to TRBJ2-7, with 7 bases that match TRBD2. The CDR3 is 14 amino acids. Per the germline V gene, CDR1 is SGHRS and CDR2 is YFSETQ. J gave up 2 bases and V 3 bases, and 5 bases lay outside the gene matches. CDR3 protein: CASSYTSVTYEQYF. CDR3 nucleotides: TGCGCCAGCAGCTACACTAGCGTAACCTACGAGCAGTACTTC.

The rearrangement uses TRBV18 and TRBJ1-5, with 7 bases lining up with TRBD1. Trimming cost V 3 bases and J 1 base; bases outside gene matches: 6. Germline CDR1 KGHSH, CDR2 LQKENI. The CDR3 is made up of 16 amino acids. The DNA for the CDR3 is TGTGCCAGCTCACCTGCAGAGGGGGCCAGCAATCAGCCCCAGCATTTT. Its translation: CASSPAEGASNQPQHF.

The chain employs TRBV10-2 and TRBJ1-1, with D perhaps TRBD1 (6 bases). The CDR3 length is 16 residues. The germline gives CDR1 WSHSY, CDR2 SAAADI. Trimming stripped 2 bases from V and 1 base from J, with 14 bases between. This CDR3 reads CASSEELLTGNTEAFF. The CDR3 DNA reads as TGCGCCAGCAGTGAGGAATTACTGACAGGGAACACTGAAGCTTTCTTT.

This clone has just one count. The genes are TRBV6-5 and TRBJ1-1; no definite D call. Germline V gives CDR1 MNHEY, CDR2 SVGAGI. Trimming pared 5 bases from V and 0 bases from J, leaving 10 bases between. The CDR3 is 14 residues long. For the CDR3, the DNA is TGTGCCAGCAGTCGCCGGGTCATGAACACTGAAGCTTTCTTT. As protein: CASSRRVMNTEAFF.

This sequence joins TRBV11-2 and TRBJ1-3; no clear D gene. The CDR3 spans 12 residues. The V gene lost 2 bases and the J gene lost 10 bases, with 9 bases spanning the gap. Germline-derived CDR1 and CDR2 are SGHAT and FQNNGV. Here the CDR3 DNA reads TGTGCCAGCAGCTTAATGGGCGTGACCATATATTTT. Translation: CASSLMGVTIYF.

V and J are TRBV5-4 and TRBJ1-5; 8 bases agree with TRBD1. CDR1 SGHNT and CDR2 YYREEE come from the germline V gene (reference sequence). This CDR3 is built from 18 residues. J lost 6 bases, V lost 0 bases, and 14 bases had no gene match. The DNA for the CDR3 is TGTGCCAGCAGCTTGGGACCCGGGACAGGATCCAAAAGTCAGCCCCAGCATTTT. Encoded protein: CASSLGPGTGSKSQPQHF.

The J gene is TRBJ2-3, the V gene TRBV10-2, with D maybe TRBD1 (5 bases). The CDR3 is made up of 15 amino acids. CDR1 is WSHSY, CDR2 SAAADI, per germline. Trimming cost V 7 bases and J 4 bases, with 18 bases left between them. The DNA of the CDR3 is TGCGCCAGCAATACAGACCCAGGGTGGGCAGATACGCAGTATTTT. Protein: CASNTDPGWADTQYF.

J is TRBJ2-4 and V is TRBV6-5; D call uncertain. The CDR3 runs to 14 residues. Germline V gene lookup returns CDR1 MNHEY and CDR2 SVGAGI. Trimming removed 2 bases from V and 8 bases from J, with 13 bases in between. In DNA, the CDR3 is TGTGCCAGCAGTTACGATTATCAGCTAGACATTCAGTACTTC. Translated, it gives CASSYDYQLDIQYF.

J is TRBJ2-7 and V is TRBV6-1; 14 bases are shared with TRBD2. Germline V gene data show CDR1 as MNHNS and CDR2 as SASEGT. The V gene end was trimmed by 0 bases and the J gene end by 4 bases; junction bases not matched to a gene: 2. This CDR3 region has 16 residues. CDR3 bases: TGTGCCAGCAGTGAAGCGACTAGCGGGGGGGCTTACGAGCAGTACTTC. Amino acids: CASSEATSGGAYEQYF.

V gene TRBV18 combines with J gene TRBJ2-3; TRBD1 might be the D (6 bases). The CDR3 has 12 residues. Germline V gene sequence: CDR1 KGHSH, CDR2 LQKENI. The ends were cut back, 6 bases at V and 8 bases at J, with 12 bases in the middle. This chain's CDR3 is CASSRQVLTQYF. The DNA of the CDR3 is TGTGCCAGCTCCCGACAGGTTCTTACGCAGTATTTT.

This chain connects TRBV6-5 to TRBJ2-1, with unresolved D. Germline assignment: CDR1 MNHEY and CDR2 SVGAGI. Trimming took off 6 bases at V and 0 bases at J, with 12 bases between the two ends. The CDR3 extends over 15 amino acids. The CDR3 DNA reads as TGTGCCAGCAGCCCAGACTCGAGCTCCTACAATGAGCAGTTCTTC. Its translation is CASSPDSSSYNEQFF.